Listed here are 19 T cell receptor beta chains from one sample, sequenced in a study of T cells and copy number aberrations in small-cell lung cancer. Sequencing used immunoSEQ multiplex PCR; TCRdb keeps in-frame clones, though not all of them. The data hold roughly 6,800 clones, with 82% observed a single time. The material sequenced was normal tissue next to the tumor. Receptors originate from a woman aged 50 to 60 with small cell lung cancer.

This rearrangement joins TRBV4-2 to TRBJ1-2, with D tentatively TRBD1 (5 bases). V was pared by 3 bases and J by 9 bases, with 8 bases between. CDR3 length: 11 amino acids. CDR1 and CDR2 (germline): LGHNA, YNFKEQ. This CDR3 reads CASSQAGRYTF. The CDR3 DNA is TGTGCCAGCAGCCAGGCAGGGCGCTACACCTTC.

This clone was counted between two and nine times. The chain couples TRBV5-1 to TRBJ1-2; TRBD1 agrees at 7 bases. Trimming at V came to 0 bases and at J to 1 base, leaving 3 bases not matched to a gene. The CDR3 extends over 15 amino acids. The germline gives CDR1 SGHRS, CDR2 YFSETQ. CDR3 amino acids: CASSLAGTDNYGYTF. DNA of the CDR3: TGCGCCAGCAGCTTGGCCGGGACAGATAACTATGGCTACACCTTC. The full variable domain, its missing parts supplied by reference TRBV5-1 and TRBJ1-2, is KAGVTQTPRYLIKTRGQQVTLSCSPISGHRSVSWYQQTPGQGLQFLFEYFSETQRNKGNFPGRFSGRQFSNSRSEMNVSTLELGDSALYLCASSLAGTDNYGYTFGSGTRLTVV.

The V gene is TRBV27, the J gene TRBJ2-7; 9 bases map to TRBD1. Germline values: CDR1 MNHEY, CDR2 SMNVEV (reference sequence). The CDR3 extends over 15 amino acids. The V and J ends lost 6 bases and 7 bases, in that order; junction bases with no gene match: 13. The CDR3 DNA follows: TGTGCCAGCAGCAGACCGGGACAGGGAGTAAGGGAGCAGTACTTC. The encoded protein is CASSRPGQGVREQYF.

The J gene is TRBJ1-1, the V gene TRBV10-3; 9 bases align to TRBD1. The CDR3 has 13 residues. Germline V gene sequence: CDR1 ENHRY, CDR2 SYGVKD. With 4 bases clipped from V and 3 bases from J, the junction kept 0 bases outside the gene matches. CDR3 amino acids: CAISGQGDTEAFF. The DNA of the CDR3 is TGTGCCATCAGTGGACAGGGGGACACTGAAGCTTTCTTT.

The rearrangement joins TRBV6-5 to TRBJ2-3; the D gene is possibly TRBD1 (6 bases). The length of the CDR3 is 15 residues. The ends were cut back, 2 bases at V and 0 bases at J, with 9 bases in the middle. The germline V gene has CDR1 MNHEY and CDR2 SVGAGI. The CDR3 nucleotides read TGTGCCAGCAGTTACGGGCAGGGGAGCACAGATACGCAGTATTTT. This gives the protein CASSYGQGSTDTQYF.

The CDR3 sequence: CATYQSGLNQETQYF. In DNA form, the CDR3 reads TGTGCCACCTACCAGAGTGGACTAAACCAAGAGACCCAGTACTTC. This sequence joins TRBV28 and TRBJ2-5, with a tentative D call TRBD2 (6 bases). Trimming took off 10 bases at V and 0 bases at J, with 18 bases between the two ends. The germline V gene encodes CDR1 MDHEN and CDR2 SYDVKM. This CDR3 has 15 amino acids.

In its sample, this clone was seen once. This chain uses TRBV6-5 with TRBJ2-3, with D hard to call. Trimming pared 6 bases from V and 7 bases from J, leaving 8 bases between. The CDR3 extends over 11 amino acids. The germline V gene has CDR1 MNHEY and CDR2 SVGAGI. CDR3 DNA sequence: TGTGCCAGCAGCCACGATAATACGCAGTATTTT. Translation: CASSHDNTQYF.

This clone turned up a few times. CDR3 DNA: TGTGCCAGTAGTTCATTTGGGACTGAAGCTTTCTTT. Protein sequence: CASSSFGTEAFF. This chain links TRBV19 with TRBJ1-1; no clear D. This CDR3 comprises 12 residues. Germline CDR1 LNHDA, CDR2 SQIVND (reference sequence). Deletions cut 5 bases from V and 5 bases from J, with 9 bases between.

The rearrangement links TRBV13 to TRBJ2-1, with 10 bases lining up with TRBD2. The J segment lost 8 bases and the V segment lost 0 bases, leaving 10 bases of the junction unmatched. This CDR3 comprises 17 residues. Germline V gives CDR1 PRHDT, CDR2 FYEKMQ (reference sequence). CDR3 in DNA: TGTGCCAGCAGCTTAGGCCTCCGTAGCGGGAGGTTGGATGAGCAGTTCTTC. Translation: CASSLGLRSGRLDEQFF. The variable domain in full, completed from reference TRBV13 and TRBJ2-1, reads AAGVIQSPRHLIKEKRETATLKCYPIPRHDTVYWYQQGPGQDPQFLISFYEKMQSDKGSIPDRFSAQQFSDYHSELNMSSLELGDSALYFCASSLGLRSGRLDEQFFGPGTRLTVL.

The chain combines TRBV9 with TRBJ2-7, with 13 bases identical to TRBD2. CDR1 and CDR2 from the germline V gene are SGDLS and YYNGEE. This CDR3 is 17 amino acids long. The V and J ends lost 0 bases and 1 base, in that order; junction bases with no gene match: 4. The CDR3 DNA reads as TGTGCCAGCAGCGTAGGACTAGCGGGAGGCCTATCCTACGAGCAGTACTTC. It encodes CASSVGLAGGLSYEQYF.

The CDR3 reads CASSEGVGLNEQFF. The CDR3 nucleotides are TGTGCCAGCAGCGAGGGGGTGGGTCTCAATGAGCAGTTCTTC. The genes are TRBV9 and TRBJ2-1; D possibly corresponds to TRBD1 (6 bases). Trimming pared 3 bases from V and 6 bases from J, leaving 13 bases between. Germline CDR1 SGDLS, CDR2 YYNGEE. The CDR3 totals 14 residues.

The chain combines TRBV6-1 with TRBJ2-1, with TRBD1 identical over 7 bases. Unmatched junction bases numbered 0, after V lost 7 bases and J lost 3 bases. This CDR3 region has 12 residues. The V gene's germline CDR1 is MNHNS and CDR2 SASEGT. CDR3 sequence (DNA): TGTGCCAGCACAGGGGGCTACAATGAGCAGTTCTTC. Its translation is CASTGGYNEQFF.

The chain joins TRBV28 to TRBJ1-2; 7 positions match TRBD1. This CDR3 spans 18 amino acids. With V trimmed by 4 bases and J by 3 bases, 17 bases remained unmatched. Germline CDR1 MDHEN, CDR2 SYDVKM. CDR3 in DNA: TGTGCCAGCAGTTCCCGGGCGCCACGGGCCAGGGGGTACTATGGCTACACCTTC. Translated: CASSSRAPRARGYYGYTF.

This clone is a singleton in its sample. The chain couples TRBV19 to TRBJ2-1; no clear D gene. The CDR3 sequence is 13 residues long. The germline V and J ends were trimmed by 3 bases and 6 bases, with 9 bases remaining between them. Germline-derived CDR1 and CDR2 are LNHDA and SQIVND (reference sequence). DNA for the CDR3: TGTGCCAGTAGTATCGCGCGCATCAATGAGCAGTTCTTC. As protein: CASSIARINEQFF.

This clone was counted only a few times. The chain couples TRBV27 to TRBJ2-2, with a tentative D call TRBD2 (6 bases). CDR1 MNHEY and CDR2 SMNVEV come from the germline V gene (reference sequence). The CDR3 covers 13 residues. V lost 10 bases and J 3 bases, leaving 12 bases between the germline ends. CDR3 nucleotide sequence: TGTGCCACTCACTCTAGCGACACCGGGGAGCTGTTTTTT. Translating gives CATHSSDTGELFF.

The rearrangement uses TRBV30 and TRBJ1-1; D perhaps matches TRBD1 (5 bases). Deletions cut 2 bases from V and 2 bases from J, with 9 bases between. The CDR3 loop spans 13 amino acids. The germline CDR1 and CDR2 sequences are GTSNPN and SVGIG (reference sequence). CDR3 in DNA: TGTGCCTGGAGTTTTGGGGGTAACACTGAAGCTTTCTTT. It translates to CAWSFGGNTEAFF.

The chain couples TRBV6-5 to TRBJ1-5; 7 positions agree with TRBD1. The junction had 9 bases not matched to a gene; V was cut back by 6 bases and J by 7 bases. Germline CDR1 reads MNHEY; CDR2 reads SVGAGI. This CDR3 comprises 14 residues. The CDR3 sequence is CASRRTGRNQPQHF. CDR3 DNA: TGTGCCAGCAGGAGGACAGGAAGAAACCAGCCCCAGCATTTT.

This rearrangement joins TRBV30 to TRBJ2-5; 9 bases align to TRBD2. Germline trimming cut 3 bases from V and 1 base from J; bases unmatched to any gene: 6. The CDR3 has 15 amino acids. Germline V CDR1 and CDR2: GTSNPN, SVGIG (reference sequence). CDR3 DNA: TGTGCCTGGAGCCAAGGACTAGCGACCCAAGAGACCCAGTACTTC. This translates into CAWSQGLATQETQYF. Full variable domain (outside the CDR3, taken from reference TRBV30 and TRBJ2-5): SQTIHQWPATLVQPVGSPLSLECTVEGTSNPNLYWYRQAAGRGLQLLFYSVGIGQISSEVPQNLSASRPQDRQFILSSKKLLLSDSGFYLCAWSQGLATQETQYFGPGTRLLVL.

The chain links TRBV4-1 to TRBJ1-4, with 9 bases fitting TRBD1. Germline V gene lookup returns CDR1 MGHRA and CDR2 YSYEKL. This CDR3 has 16 residues. J lost 3 bases, V lost 4 bases, and 6 bases had no gene match. The CDR3 sequence is CASSLDRGLPNEKLFF. The DNA for the CDR3 is TGCGCCAGCAGCCTTGACAGGGGGTTACCTAATGAAAAACTGTTTTTT.